A single sample gave rise to the 21 T cell receptor beta chains below, sequenced in a study of blood T cells in healthy people across ages. The use of a sample-barcoded 5' primer and a J-beta primer mix characterized a second PCR of roughly 6 to 12 cycles. TCRdb re-derived calls from the 5' RACE reads in MiXCR, one entry per CDR3 protein. Of about 640,000 distinct CDR3 sequences detected, around 54% appear once; the ten largest clones hold around 37%. Sequenced material: blood. These receptors all stem from a man in his fifties or sixties in good health.

CDR3 residues: CASNLGQGAGNEQFF. The CDR3 DNA sequence: TGTGCCAGCAATTTGGGACAGGGGGCGGGTAATGAGCAGTTCTTC. J is TRBJ2-1 and V is TRBV27, with 12 nucleotides matching TRBD1. The CDR3 has 15 amino acids. The V and J ends lost 7 bases and 7 bases, in that order; junction bases with no gene match: 8. Germline V gives CDR1 MNHEY, CDR2 SMNVEV (reference sequence).

This clonotype showed up just a few times. The chain employs TRBV6-5 and TRBJ1-2; 8 nucleotides line up with TRBD1. The CDR3 runs 13 residues. Germline assignment: CDR1 MNHEY and CDR2 SVGAGI. The J segment lost 7 bases and the V segment lost 6 bases, leaving 7 bases of the junction unmatched. The CDR3 region is CASRLGQGGGYTF. The DNA of the CDR3 is TGTGCCAGCAGACTAGGACAGGGAGGTGGCTACACCTTC.

This chain uses TRBV7-6 with TRBJ1-1, with 11 bases fitting TRBD1. This CDR3 spans 16 amino acids. With 3 bases clipped from V and 3 bases from J, the junction kept 6 bases outside the gene matches. Germline assignment: CDR1 SGHVS and CDR2 FNYEAQ. The CDR3 bases are TGTGCCAGCAGCTTGTGGGACAGGGGGAAGGACACTGAAGCTTTCTTT. This codes for CASSLWDRGKDTEAFF.

The genes are TRBV15 and TRBJ2-5; 7 bases match TRBD1. Germline V gene sequence: CDR1 LNHNV, CDR2 YYDKDF (reference sequence). The V segment lost 7 bases and the J segment 4 bases; nucleotides outside the gene matches: 6. The CDR3 contains 13 residues. CDR3 in DNA: TGTGCCACCAAGTCACAGGGGACAGAGACCCAGTACTTC. Protein product: CATKSQGTETQYF. Supplemented by reference TRBV15 and TRBJ2-5, the full variable domain reads DAMVIQNPRYQVTQFGKPVTLSCSQTLNHNVMYWYQQKSSQAPKLLFHYYDKDFNNEADTPDNFQSRRPNTSFCFLDIRSPGLGDTAMYLCATKSQGTETQYFGPGTRLLVL.

The CDR3 DNA is TGCAGTGCTAGGGCCAGTGGCAGGGACAATCAGCCCCAGCATTTT. Translating it yields CSARASGRDNQPQHF. The chain employs TRBV20-1 and TRBJ1-5, with D tentatively TRBD1 (5 bases). This CDR3 region has 15 residues. CDR1 DFQATT and CDR2 SNEGSKA come from the germline V gene (reference sequence). Trimming pared 3 bases from V and 3 bases from J, leaving 15 bases between.

This clonotype was counted only a few times. V and J are TRBV29-1 and TRBJ2-5; 8 bases fit TRBD2. Looked up from germline, CDR1 is SQVTM and CDR2 is ANQGSEA. J lost 2 bases, V lost 1 base, and 6 bases had no gene match. The CDR3 is 15 residues long. Here the CDR3 reads CSVEVGRGDQETQYF. CDR3 nucleotides: TGCAGCGTTGAAGTTGGGCGGGGGGATCAAGAGACCCAGTACTTC.

This clonotype occurred a few times. CDR3 sequence: CASSLDSPNTQYF. The CDR3 nucleotides are TGTGCCAGCAGCTTAGACTCTCCCAATACGCAGTATTTT. The chain is built from TRBV7-2 and TRBJ2-3; D not resolved. Trimming shortened V by 1 base and J by 7 bases, and 9 bases separated the two germline ends. Per germline, CDR1 SGHTA and CDR2 FQGNSA. The CDR3 is 13 residues long.

This clonotype turned up a few times. The rearrangement joins TRBV11-2 to TRBJ2-1, with D unclear. CDR1 is SGHAT and CDR2 is FQNNGV in the germline V gene. Trimming stripped 5 bases from V and 4 bases from J, with 9 bases between. The length of the CDR3 is 13 residues. The CDR3 DNA reads as TGTGCCAGCAGCCCTGCGGAGTACAATGAGCAGTTCTTC. Encoded protein: CASSPAEYNEQFF.

This rearrangement joins TRBV6-6 to TRBJ1-1; no firm D call. Trimming took 7 bases from V and 1 from J, leaving 10 bases between them. From germline, CDR1 is MNHNY and CDR2 SVGAGI (reference sequence). CDR3 length: 13 residues. CDR3 loop: CASTEQQNTEAFF. CDR3 nucleotides: TGTGCCAGCACCGAACAACAGAACACTGAAGCTTTCTTT.

The J gene is TRBJ1-4, the V gene TRBV28; D unresolved. This CDR3 is built from 15 residues. Trimming shortened V by 6 bases and J by 3 bases, and 14 bases separated the two germline ends. Germline values: CDR1 MDHEN, CDR2 SYDVKM. The CDR3 DNA is TGTGCCAGCAGCCATAGGCGAGCCGCTAATGAAAAACTGTTTTTT. As protein: CASSHRRAANEKLFF.

The chain combines TRBV13 with TRBJ1-2, with 11 bases that match TRBD1. Trimming cost V 4 bases and J 7 bases; bases outside gene matches: 20. This CDR3 spans 19 amino acids. CDR1 and CDR2 (germline): PRHDT, FYEKMQ (reference sequence). The CDR3 DNA reads as TGTGCCAGCAGCTCATTAGCGGACAGGGGGCGCCTTTCTATCCCTGGCTACACCTTC. Translating it yields CASSSLADRGRLSIPGYTF.

This chain links TRBV18 with TRBJ2-5; TRBD2 aligns across 7 bases. In germline, CDR1 is KGHSH, CDR2 LQKENI. The ends lost 5 bases at V and 2 bases at J; junction bases unmatched: 2. The CDR3 length is 13 residues. The CDR3 here is CASSGRGQETQYF. DNA for the CDR3: TGTGCCAGCTCAGGGCGGGGGCAAGAGACCCAGTACTTC.

This chain connects TRBV5-4 to TRBJ1-6; D is undetermined. V was cut by 3 bases and J by 14 bases, with 18 bases left in between. The germline CDR1 and CDR2 sequences are SGHNT and YYREEE (reference sequence). The CDR3 runs 14 residues. CDR3 protein: CASSSLGVTRTLHF. CDR3 DNA: TGTGCCAGCAGCTCACTTGGGGTAACAAGGACCCTCCACTTT.

This rearrangement joins TRBV5-4 to TRBJ1-6; a possible D gene is TRBD1 (6 bases). Germline V gene sequence: CDR1 SGHNT, CDR2 YYREEE (reference sequence). V was cut by 4 bases and J by 10 bases, with 18 bases left in between. The CDR3 has 15 residues. CDR3 in amino acids: CASSRGGPSGSPLHF. CDR3 nucleotides: TGTGCCAGCAGCCGCGGGGGGCCCTCGGGATCACCCCTCCACTTT. Using reference TRBV5-4 and TRBJ1-6 for the parts outside the CDR3, the full variable domain is ETGVTQSPTHLIKTRGQQVTLRCSSQSGHNTVSWYQQALGQGPQFIFQYYREEENGRGNFPPRFSGLQFPNYSSELNVNALELDDSALYLCASSRGGPSGSPLHFGNGTRLTVT.

This clonotype was observed a handful of times. The chain couples TRBV20-1 to TRBJ1-1; D perhaps matches TRBD1 (5 bases). Deletions cut 3 bases from V and 4 bases from J, with 15 bases between. CDR1 and CDR2 (germline): DFQATT, SNEGSKA (reference sequence). The CDR3 is 14 amino acids. Here the CDR3 DNA reads TGCAGTGCTAGTACTCCTTGGGGGTCCACTGAAGCTTTCTTT. It is translated as CSASTPWGSTEAFF.

The CDR3 loop is CAISEGPAGTGELFF. CDR3 DNA: TGTGCCATCAGTGAGGGACCGGCGGGGACCGGGGAGCTGTTTTTT. The chain employs TRBV10-3 and TRBJ2-2; D perhaps matches TRBD2 (6 bases). V was cut by 2 bases and J by 5 bases, with 12 bases left in between. The CDR3 extends over 15 amino acids. Germline V gives CDR1 ENHRY, CDR2 SYGVKD.

At least ten counts were recorded for this clonotype. The chain joins TRBV3-1 to TRBJ2-5, with 7 bases lining up with TRBD1. Per germline, CDR1 LGHDT and CDR2 YNNKEL (reference sequence). J was trimmed by 2 bases and V by 4 bases; bases with no gene match: 4. The length of the CDR3 is 14 residues. CDR3 region: CASSRGQAQETQYF. CDR3 DNA sequence: TGTGCCAGCAGCCGAGGACAGGCACAAGAGACCCAGTACTTC.

The V call is TRBV20-1, the J call TRBJ1-1, with D possibly TRBD1 on 6 matching bases. CDR1 and CDR2 (germline): DFQATT, SNEGSKA (reference sequence). V was trimmed by 5 bases and J by 1 base, leaving 11 bases between them. The CDR3 is 13 residues long. The CDR3 sequence is CSAGGITNTEAFF. CDR3 DNA sequence: TGCAGTGCTGGGGGCATTACGAACACTGAAGCTTTCTTT.

The V call is TRBV20-1, the J call TRBJ2-1; D remains unclear. V gave up 1 base and J gave up 2 bases, with 6 bases separating them. Germline V CDR1 and CDR2: DFQATT, SNEGSKA (reference sequence). CDR3 length: 13 amino acids. The CDR3 DNA reads TGCAGTGCTAGAGTGGGCGCCTACAATGAGCAGTTCTTC. This encodes CSARVGAYNEQFF.

This sequence joins TRBV9 and TRBJ1-6; TRBD1 agrees at 7 bases. Germline loops: CDR1 SGDLS, CDR2 YYNGEE. The CDR3 has 15 amino acids. V shed 0 bases, J shed 7 bases, and the junction held 4 bases outside the gene matches. CDR3 DNA: TGTGCCAGCAGCGTAGGGGGGACAGTAAATTCACCCCTCCACTTT. It encodes CASSVGGTVNSPLHF.

The gene calls are TRBV28 and TRBJ1-6; a possible D gene is TRBD1 (6 bases). Germline V lookup: CDR1 MDHEN, CDR2 SYDVKM. The CDR3 sequence is 15 residues long. Trimming took off 5 bases at V and 6 bases at J, with 14 bases between the two ends. This chain's CDR3 is CASSLPRGSNSPLHF. The CDR3 DNA is TGTGCCAGCAGTCTTCCCAGGGGCTCTAATTCACCCCTCCACTTT.